Below are 7 T cell receptor beta chains sequenced from a single sample in a study of CD8 T cells in Susac syndrome. Roughly 0.45 to 1 ug RNA was reverse transcribed with random hexamers. TCRdb fed the immunoSEQ multiplex PCR reads into MiXCR, producing one record per CDR3 protein. Of some 200,000 distinct CDR3 sequences in the sample, about 94% were seen once. Sequences were obtained from CD4+ T cells from PBMCs. All receptors derive from a human donor in good health.

The genes are TRBV29-1 and TRBJ2-1, with 8 positions matching TRBD2. The CDR3 totals 15 residues. Per germline, CDR1 SQVTM and CDR2 ANQGSEA. J was trimmed by 5 bases and V by 0 bases; bases with no gene match: 6. The CDR3 protein is CSVEDPRAGDNEQFF. As DNA, the CDR3 is TGCAGCGTTGAAGATCCTCGAGCGGGGGACAATGAGCAGTTCTTC.

The chain uses TRBV20-1 and TRBJ2-1; 8 nucleotides line up with TRBD2. The germline V gene has CDR1 DFQATT and CDR2 SNEGSKA (reference sequence). Germline trimming cut 2 bases from V and 10 bases from J; bases unmatched to any gene: 10. This CDR3 spans 14 amino acids. The CDR3 nucleotides read TGCAGTGCTAGACGCCAACTAGCGGAGGGGGAGCAGTTCTTC. It codes for CSARRQLAEGEQFF.

The gene calls are TRBV20-1 and TRBJ2-7, with 9 bases matching TRBD2. The junction had 20 bases not matched to a gene; V was cut back by 2 bases and J by 0 bases. Germline lookup yields CDR1 DFQATT and CDR2 SNEGSKA (reference sequence). CDR3 size: 20 residues. The CDR3 spells CSARSPRIAGVWGGSYEQYF. The CDR3 nucleotides are TGCAGTGCTAGATCCCCGAGGATAGCGGGAGTGTGGGGTGGCTCCTACGAGCAGTACTTC.

The DNA for the CDR3 is TGTGCCAGCAGCTTATCCGGCGCGACTCCACTTGAGCAGTTCTTC. Protein: CASSLSGATPLEQFF. The chain is built from TRBV7-3 and TRBJ2-1; no clear D. The ends were cut back, 2 bases at V and 9 bases at J, with 17 bases in the middle. The CDR3 length is 15 residues. CDR1 SGHTA and CDR2 FQGTGA come from the germline V gene.

This sequence joins TRBV25-1 and TRBJ1-1; D possibly corresponds to TRBD1 (6 bases). CDR3 size: 14 residues. V was shortened by 9 bases and J by 5 bases, with 19 bases between the two germline ends. CDR1 MGHDK and CDR2 SYGVNS come from the germline V gene. The CDR3 DNA reads TGTGCCAGTACCATAAACAAGGGGGTTACTGAAGCTTTCTTT. Protein: CASTINKGVTEAFF.

The rearrangement uses TRBV1 and TRBJ2-1; TRBD2 is the table's D call and was not checked against the DNA. TRBV1 is described as a pseudogene. The CDR3 consists of 11 residues. The CDR3 DNA follows: TGCACCAGCAGCGGACTAGATGAGCAGTTCTTC. It yields the protein CTSSGLDEQFF.

This chain connects TRBV20-1 to TRBJ2-7, with D uncertain. Germline V gene lookup returns CDR1 DFQATT and CDR2 SNEGSKA (reference sequence). V lost 6 bases to trimming and J lost 2 bases, with 11 bases between them. This CDR3 has 12 amino acids. This chain's CDR3 is CSAPTRTYEQYF. DNA for the CDR3: TGCAGTGCCCCCACCAGGACCTACGAGCAGTACTTC.